This T cell receptor beta chain was identified in a study of beta chain features in type 1 diabetes. Findings and limits, study-wide: Individuals with type 1 diabetes displayed fewer insertions and more deletions at VDJ junctions.

As concerns this clone: The antigen is undetermined.

The germline V gene has CDR1 MDHEN and CDR2 SYDVKM. Trimming removed 7 bases from V and 4 bases from J, with 23 bases in between. The length of the CDR3 is 17 residues. What was sequenced were expressed TCRB transcripts, since all of the isolated RNA had been reverse transcribed. Only in-frame clones appear in the TCRdb table, and some are missing; sequencing was by immunoSEQ multiplex PCR. Of 150,000 to 190,000 clones listed, over 7.5% are singletons. The receptor was derived from a man between 18 and 29 years old in good health. The chain carries TRBV28 and TRBJ1-5; possibly TRBD1 for D (6 bases). Sequences were obtained from central memory CD4+ T cells from blood. The CDR3 DNA sequence: TGTGCCAGCAACACGGGCAGGGGCTTCGGCCGTAATCAGCCCCAGCATTTT. It encodes CASNTGRGFGRNQPQHF.